These 23 T cell receptor beta chains originate from one sample sequenced in a study of T cell changes during pregnancy in multiple sclerosis. The table came from immunoSEQ multiplex PCR; TCRdb's copy has only in-frame clones and leaves some out. The sample carries around 80,000 clones, around 90% recorded once. This sample comprised peripheral blood, obtained before pregnancy. Receptors were obtained from a female donor with multiple sclerosis, enrolled in a pregnancy study.

The chain links TRBV6-6 to TRBJ1-3, with TRBD1 identical over 8 bases. The length of the CDR3 is 15 residues. The germline gives CDR1 MNHNY, CDR2 SVGAGI (reference sequence). V lost 5 bases and J lost 3; bases outside the gene matches: 6. The CDR3 here is CASSTDRVNGNTIYF. The CDR3 DNA sequence: TGTGCCAGCAGTACGGACAGGGTGAATGGAAACACCATATATTTT.

Details on this clone: One end of the junction varies from germline; a read error may be responsible. The gene calls are TRBV10-3 and TRBJ1-1; unclear D gene. The germline gives CDR1 ENHRY, CDR2 SYGVKD. The CDR3 contains 11 residues. CDR3 loop: CAISGGTLRIF. The CDR3 coding sequence is TGTGCCATCAGTGGAGGCACCCTTAGAATCTTT.

The chain combines TRBV28 with TRBJ2-1; the D gene is possibly TRBD2 (6 bases). Trimming removed 8 bases at V and 0 bases at J, with 14 bases between. Germline CDR1 and CDR2: MDHEN and SYDVKM. The CDR3 covers 15 residues. This CDR3 is CASVRMGGSYNEQFF. The DNA of the CDR3 is TGTGCCAGCGTCAGGATGGGGGGCTCCTACAATGAGCAGTTCTTC.

The gene calls are TRBV20-1 and TRBJ1-2; 8 nucleotides match TRBD1. V lost 6 bases, J lost 7 bases, and 4 bases stayed unmatched. The germline CDR1 and CDR2 sequences are DFQATT and SNEGSKA (reference sequence). The CDR3 totals 11 residues. This CDR3 is CSAKDRAGYTF. CDR3 DNA: TGCAGTGCAAAGGACAGGGCTGGCTACACCTTC.

The rearrangement joins TRBV9 to TRBJ1-3; D is possibly TRBD1 (5 bases). The V gene's germline CDR1 is SGDLS and CDR2 YYNGEE. The CDR3 length is 15 residues. The V end lost 0 bases, the J end lost 6 bases, and 13 bases lay between the germline ends. The DNA for the CDR3 is TGTGCCAGCAGCGTAGGGGGGGGAAAAACAAACACCATATATTTT. Translation gives CASSVGGGKTNTIYF.

The chain combines TRBV7-9 with TRBJ2-7, with D possibly matching TRBD1 (6 bases). The V end lost 5 bases, the J end lost 6 bases, and 23 bases lay between the germline ends. Looked up from germline, CDR1 is SEHNR and CDR2 is FQNEAQ (reference sequence). This CDR3 is built from 16 residues. The CDR3 coding sequence is TGTGCCAGCAGCCCTAGAGCCAACACAGGGTTGGTCGAGCAGTACTTC. Amino acids: CASSPRANTGLVEQYF.

The CDR3 coding sequence is TGTGCCAGCAAATTGACAGGGCGAAACACTGAAGCTTTCTTT. Its protein product is CASKLTGRNTEAFF. The chain is built from TRBV28 and TRBJ1-1; 7 nucleotides agree with TRBD1. Per the germline V gene, CDR1 is MDHEN and CDR2 is SYDVKM. CDR3 size: 14 residues. With 7 bases clipped from V and 2 bases from J, the junction kept 7 bases outside the gene matches.

The V and J genes are TRBV28 and TRBJ2-7; 8 bases are shared with TRBD2. Germline V gene lookup returns CDR1 MDHEN and CDR2 SYDVKM. Germline trimming cut 2 bases from V and 0 bases from J; bases unmatched to any gene: 0. CDR3 length: 14 amino acids. The CDR3 spells CASSLSGSSYEQYF. CDR3 coding DNA: TGTGCCAGCAGTTTAAGCGGGAGCTCCTACGAGCAGTACTTC. Full variable domain (missing parts from reference TRBV28 and TRBJ2-7): DVKVTQSSRYLVKRTGEKVFLECVQDMDHENMFWYRQDPGLGLRLIYFSYDVKMKEKGDIPEGYSVSREKKERFSLILESASTNQTSMYLCASSLSGSSYEQYFGPGTRLTVT.

The chain combines TRBV29-1 with TRBJ2-2; the match to TRBD1 covers 8 bases. Unmatched junction bases numbered 10, after V lost 6 bases and J lost 4 bases. The CDR3 totals 15 residues. Germline V gene lookup returns CDR1 SQVTM and CDR2 ANQGSEA. Here the CDR3 DNA reads TGCAGCGTGGGGTTTGGTACAGGGGGCACCGGGGAGCTGTTTTTT. It is translated as CSVGFGTGGTGELFF.

V and J are TRBV10-3 and TRBJ2-1, with 12 nucleotides matching TRBD2. This CDR3 spans 13 amino acids. The J segment lost 7 bases and the V segment lost 8 bases, leaving 3 bases of the junction unmatched. Germline V gene data show CDR1 as ENHRY and CDR2 as SYGVKD. CDR3 nucleotide sequence: TGTGCCATCGTTGGACTAGCGGGGAATGAGCAGTTCTTC. Its protein product is CAIVGLAGNEQFF.

CDR3 nucleotide sequence: TGTGCCAGCCTGGCATCCAATGAGCAGTTCTTC. Its translation: CASLASNEQFF. This rearrangement joins TRBV28 to TRBJ2-1; the D is unclear. Germline V gene lookup returns CDR1 MDHEN and CDR2 SYDVKM. V lost 8 bases, J lost 6 bases, and 8 bases lay in between. CDR3 length: 11 amino acids.

The table lists this clone with a count of one. DNA for the CDR3: TGCGCCAGCTGGAGCCCGGGCCAAGAGACCCAGTACTTC. Protein product: CASWSPGQETQYF. J is TRBJ2-5 and V is TRBV5-1; D gene ambiguous. The germline gives CDR1 SGHRS, CDR2 YFSETQ. CDR3 length equals 13 residues. The V end was cut by 7 bases, the J end by 1 base, with 11 bases between.

J is TRBJ2-7 and V is TRBV4-1; D is possibly TRBD1 (5 bases). CDR1 is MGHRA, CDR2 YSYEKL, per germline. This CDR3 region has 14 residues. V lost 1 base to trimming and J lost 0 bases, with 7 bases between them. The CDR3 DNA is TGCGCCAGCAGCCAAGGACAGAGCTCCTACGAGCAGTACTTC. It yields the protein CASSQGQSSYEQYF.

This clone has a single count. This chain uses TRBV5-5 with TRBJ2-7; 7 nucleotides match TRBD1. V shed 1 base, J shed 5 bases, and the junction held 15 bases outside the gene matches. In germline, CDR1 is SGHKS, CDR2 YYEKEE (reference sequence). The length of the CDR3 is 17 residues. The DNA of the CDR3 is TGTGCCAGCAGCTTGCTGTATTGGGACAGCACTACGGACGAGCAGTACTTC. This sequence encodes CASSLLYWDSTTDEQYF.

V is TRBV13 and J is TRBJ2-6; D is possibly TRBD1 (5 bases). The V end was cut by 3 bases, the J end by 2 bases, with 8 bases between. Germline lookup yields CDR1 PRHDT and CDR2 FYEKMQ (reference sequence). The CDR3 is 15 amino acids. Here the CDR3 reads CASSFLGAGANVLTF. Here the CDR3 DNA reads TGTGCCAGCAGCTTTTTAGGGGCTGGGGCCAACGTCCTGACTTTC.

CDR3 sequence (DNA): TGCAGCGTTCTGGGACTAGCGGGAGGCGAGCAGTACTTC. It yields the protein CSVLGLAGGEQYF. The chain is built from TRBV29-1 and TRBJ2-7; 15 bases are a match to TRBD2. The CDR3 is 13 amino acids. From germline, CDR1 is SQVTM and CDR2 ANQGSEA. The J segment lost 6 bases and the V segment lost 5 bases, leaving 2 bases of the junction unmatched.

This clone was recorded a few times. The chain employs TRBV14 and TRBJ1-5; the match to TRBD1 covers 7 bases. The CDR3 has 17 residues. The trim removed 0 bases at V and 6 bases at J, leaving 11 bases unmatched. CDR1 is SGHDN and CDR2 is FVKESK in the germline V gene. CDR3 region: CASSQEEDRPEGQPQHF. The DNA of the CDR3 is TGTGCCAGCAGCCAAGAGGAGGACAGGCCGGAAGGTCAGCCCCAGCATTTT. Together with reference TRBV14 and TRBJ1-5, the CDR3 gives the full variable domain: EAGVTQFPSHSVIEKGQTVTLRCDPISGHDNLYWYRRVMGKEIKFLLHFVKESKQDESGMPNNRFLAERTGGTYSTLKVQPAELEDSGVYFCASSQEEDRPEGQPQHFGDGTRLSIL.

V gene TRBV7-2 combines with J gene TRBJ2-3; 9 bases line up with TRBD1. V shed 2 bases and J 10 bases; nucleotides not matched to a gene: 13. Looked up from germline, CDR1 is SGHTA and CDR2 is FQGNSA. There are 16 residues in the CDR3. In DNA, the CDR3 is TGTGCCAGCAGCTTAAGGACAGGGGACCCAGTCTCCCCGCAGTATTTT. Protein: CASSLRTGDPVSPQYF.

In its sample, this clone was seen a few times. The chain has TRBV19 and TRBJ2-1; 10 positions agree with TRBD1. V was clipped by 3 bases and J by 10 bases; unmatched bases: 9. This CDR3 contains 15 residues. In germline, CDR1 is LNHDA, CDR2 SQIVND (reference sequence). The DNA for the CDR3 is TGTGCCAGTAGTATTGGGGACAGGGGATTCGAGGAGCAGTTCTTC. Translated, it gives CASSIGDRGFEEQFF.

V and J are TRBV11-2 and TRBJ1-2, with a possible D match to TRBD1 (5 bases). V shed 1 base and J shed 5 bases, with 8 bases lying between them. The germline CDR1 and CDR2 sequences are SGHAT and FQNNGV. The CDR3 consists of 13 residues. Here the CDR3 DNA reads TGTGCCAGCAGCTTAGCAGGGTTTTATGGCTACACCTTC. Its protein is CASSLAGFYGYTF.

This sequence joins TRBV14 and TRBJ2-7; 7 positions agree with TRBD1. CDR1 is SGHDN, CDR2 FVKESK, per germline. V shed 3 bases and J 0 bases; nucleotides not matched to a gene: 2. CDR3 length: 14 amino acids. In nucleotides, the CDR3 is TGTGCCAGCAGCCACAGGGGGTTCTCCTACGAGCAGTACTTC. Encoded protein: CASSHRGFSYEQYF.

The chain combines TRBV19 with TRBJ1-1; tentative D call: TRBD1 (6 bases). V shed 4 bases and J shed 7 bases, with 13 bases lying between them. The CDR3 has 13 residues. CDR1 and CDR2 (germline): LNHDA, SQIVND (reference sequence). The CDR3: CASSNRQVLEAFF. The CDR3 DNA follows: TGTGCCAGTAGTAACAGACAGGTTCTTGAAGCTTTCTTT.

The chain joins TRBV2 to TRBJ1-5, with 7 bases that match TRBD1. The germline gives CDR1 SNHLY, CDR2 FYNNEI. The CDR3 sequence is 13 residues long. With V trimmed by 7 bases and J by 5 bases, 5 bases remained unmatched. Here the CDR3 DNA reads TGTGCCAGCACTCCCGACAGGGATCAGCCCCAGCATTTT. Encoded protein: CASTPDRDQPQHF.